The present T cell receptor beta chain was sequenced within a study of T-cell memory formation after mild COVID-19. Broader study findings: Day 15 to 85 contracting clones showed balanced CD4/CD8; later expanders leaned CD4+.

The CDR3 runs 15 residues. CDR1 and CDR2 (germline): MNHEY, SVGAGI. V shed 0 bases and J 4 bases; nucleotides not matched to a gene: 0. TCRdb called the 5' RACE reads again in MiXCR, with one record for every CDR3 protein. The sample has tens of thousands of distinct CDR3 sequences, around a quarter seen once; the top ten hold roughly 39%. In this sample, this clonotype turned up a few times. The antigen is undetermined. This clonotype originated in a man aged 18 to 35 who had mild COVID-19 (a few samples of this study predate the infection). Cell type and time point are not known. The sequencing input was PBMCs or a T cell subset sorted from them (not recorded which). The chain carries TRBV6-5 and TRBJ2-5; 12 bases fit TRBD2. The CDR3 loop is CASSYSTSGGETQYF. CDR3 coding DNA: TGTGCCAGCAGTTACTCGACTAGCGGGGGAGAGACCCAGTACTTC.